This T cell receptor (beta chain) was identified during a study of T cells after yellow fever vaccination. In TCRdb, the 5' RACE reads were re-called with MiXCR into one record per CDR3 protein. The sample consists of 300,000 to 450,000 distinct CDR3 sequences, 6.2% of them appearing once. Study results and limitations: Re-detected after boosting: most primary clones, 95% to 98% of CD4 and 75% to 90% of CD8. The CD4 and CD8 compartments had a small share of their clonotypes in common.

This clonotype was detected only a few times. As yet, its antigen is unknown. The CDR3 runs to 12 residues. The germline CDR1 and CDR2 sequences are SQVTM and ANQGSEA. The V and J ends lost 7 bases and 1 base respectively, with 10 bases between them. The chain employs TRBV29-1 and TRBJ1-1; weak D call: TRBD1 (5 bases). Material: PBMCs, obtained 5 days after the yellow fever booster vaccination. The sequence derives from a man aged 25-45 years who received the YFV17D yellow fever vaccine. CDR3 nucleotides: TGCAGCGGGGGACGGTCGAACACTGAAGCTTTCTTT. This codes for CSGGRSNTEAFF.